The TCR beta chain under discussion was sequenced for a study of blood T cell repertoires in COVID-19. Whole-study context: Samples representing acute and convalescent COVID-19 were sourced from the United States, Italy and Spain. Nucleic acid was either cDNA or gDNA, and it came from T cells, B-cell-depleted T cells, or PBMCs.

In the original workflow: Amplified reference gene primers provided the basis for estimating nucleated cell counts. The repertoire was sequenced with immunoSEQ multiplex PCR; TCRdb's copy has only in-frame clones and lacks some. V and J calls and clone size follow that table, whereas D and trimming were derived from the DNA. The data show a few hundred thousand clones, approximately 86% seen once. The germline V gene encodes CDR1 LGHNA and CDR2 YNFKEQ. The junction had 2 bases not matched to a gene; V was cut back by 4 bases and J by 2 bases. CDR3 length equals 14 residues. This clonotype originated in a young woman with acute or convalescent COVID-19. The V and J genes are TRBV4-2 and TRBJ2-1, with 7 bases matching TRBD1. Sequencing was performed on peripheral blood. DNA for the CDR3: TGTGCCAGCAGCCCAGGGACAGCCTACAATGAGCAGTTCTTC. Translated: CASSPGTAYNEQFF.